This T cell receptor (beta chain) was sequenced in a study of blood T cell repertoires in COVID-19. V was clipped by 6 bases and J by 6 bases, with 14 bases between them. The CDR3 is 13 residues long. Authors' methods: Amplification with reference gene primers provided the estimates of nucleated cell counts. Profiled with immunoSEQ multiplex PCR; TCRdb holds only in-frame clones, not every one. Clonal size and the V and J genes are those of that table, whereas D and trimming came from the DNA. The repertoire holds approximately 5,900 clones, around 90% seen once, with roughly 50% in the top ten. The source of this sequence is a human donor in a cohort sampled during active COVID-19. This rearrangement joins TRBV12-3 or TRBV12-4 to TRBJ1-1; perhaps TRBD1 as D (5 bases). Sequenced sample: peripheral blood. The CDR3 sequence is CASSPDKIPEAFF. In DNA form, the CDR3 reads TGTGCCAGCAGCCCGGACAAAATCCCTGAAGCTTTCTTT.